These 18 T cell receptor beta chains were all obtained from the same sample, sequenced in a study of response to subunit inactivated influenza vaccine. TCRdb reprocessed the RT-PCR reads with MiXCR, giving one entry per CDR3 protein. The profile covers 450,000 to 600,000 distinct CDR3 sequences, with 7.6% appearing a single time and roughly 13% taken by the ten largest. This specimen was PBMCs from blood, taken 23 to 25 months after vaccination. These receptors were obtained from a man in his fifties or sixties who received an inactivated influenza vaccine.

There are many counts of this clonotype. As DNA, the CDR3 is TGCGCCAGCAGCCAAGATTTGGGGGGCTCCTACAATGAGCAGTTCTTC. Protein product: CASSQDLGGSYNEQFF. The chain uses TRBV4-3 and TRBJ2-1; D might be TRBD2 (6 bases). The germline CDR1 and CDR2 sequences are LGHNA and YSLEER. Between the trimmed V and J ends, which lost 0 bases and 0 bases, there was a span of 9 bases. The CDR3 spans 16 residues.

The V gene is TRBV3-1, the J gene TRBJ2-2; TRBD2 aligns across 7 bases. The J segment lost 1 base and the V segment lost 6 bases, leaving 5 bases of the junction unmatched. The length of the CDR3 is 15 residues. Germline assignment: CDR1 LGHDT and CDR2 YNNKEL (reference sequence). CDR3 bases: TGTGCCAGCAGACCGACTAGCCTGAACACCGGGGAGCTGTTTTTT. Translated, it gives CASRPTSLNTGELFF. Full variable domain (missing parts from reference TRBV3-1 and TRBJ2-2): DTAVSQTPKYLVTQMGNDKSIKCEQNLGHDTMYWYKQDSKKFLKIMFSYNNKELIINETVPNRFSPKSPDKAHLNLHINSLELGDSAVYFCASRPTSLNTGELFFGEGSRLTVL.

This clonotype was picked up a small number of times. This chain connects TRBV5-1 to TRBJ2-7; 9 bases map to TRBD1. Germline values: CDR1 SGHRS, CDR2 YFSETQ. Unmatched junction bases numbered 7, after V lost 0 bases and J lost 3 bases. The CDR3 contains 16 residues. CDR3 residues: CASSLARGQGYYEQYF. The CDR3, as DNA: TGCGCCAGCAGCTTGGCCCGGGGACAGGGTTACTACGAGCAGTACTTC.

The table lists this clonotype with a few counts. The CDR3 sequence: CSGQGGQETQYF. DNA of the CDR3: TGCAGCGGCCAGGGGGGCCAAGAGACCCAGTACTTC. The chain combines TRBV29-1 with TRBJ2-5; D perhaps matches TRBD1 (7 bases). V lost 7 bases, J lost 1 base, and 10 bases lay in between. The V gene's germline CDR1 is SQVTM and CDR2 ANQGSEA. The CDR3 is 12 residues long.

The table lists this clonotype with a few counts. The J gene is TRBJ1-2, the V gene TRBV18; D unclear. Trimming cost V 0 bases and J 0 bases, with 8 bases left between them. Germline lookup yields CDR1 KGHSH and CDR2 LQKENI. CDR3 length: 15 amino acids. The CDR3 is CASSPPAQPNYGYTF. CDR3 DNA: TGTGCCAGCTCACCACCAGCACAGCCTAACTATGGCTACACCTTC.

The chain recombines TRBV6-1 with TRBJ2-1; 8 positions match TRBD2. The germline CDR1 and CDR2 sequences are MNHNS and SASEGT. V lost 8 bases to trimming and J lost 7 bases; unmatched junction nucleotides: 7. This CDR3 is built from 13 residues. DNA of the CDR3: TGTGCCAGCGGCAAGCGGGAGAGGAATGAGCAGTTCTTC. This encodes CASGKRERNEQFF.

This chain links TRBV5-4 with TRBJ2-5, with TRBD1 matching 7 bases. Germline V gene sequence: CDR1 SGHNT, CDR2 YYREEE (reference sequence). CDR3 length equals 17 residues. V shed 4 bases, J shed 0 bases, and the junction held 12 bases outside the gene matches. The CDR3 DNA reads TGTGCCAGCAGCGCCAGCCGGACAGGTGAAGACCAAGAGACCCAGTACTTC. As protein: CASSASRTGEDQETQYF.

This clonotype appeared a few times. CDR3 region: CASSSDRGPSGYGYTF. In DNA form, the CDR3 reads TGTGCCAGCAGCAGCGACAGGGGCCCGTCGGGGTATGGCTACACCTTC. This chain uses TRBV12-3 or TRBV12-4 with TRBJ1-2; 8 bases match TRBD1. This CDR3 contains 16 residues. With 6 bases clipped from V and 5 bases from J, the junction kept 14 bases outside the gene matches.

In its sample, this clonotype was seen a few times. The chain couples TRBV20-1 to TRBJ2-1, with D perhaps being TRBD1 or TRBD2 (5 bases each). CDR3 length: 16 residues. V was shortened by 3 bases and J by 1 base, with 16 bases between the two germline ends. Germline V gene lookup returns CDR1 DFQATT and CDR2 SNEGSKA (reference sequence). CDR3 nucleotides: TGCAGTGCTAGCCTAGGTTGGGGACGTTCCTACAATGAGCAGTTCTTC. Protein product: CSASLGWGRSYNEQFF.

This clonotype was seen ten or more times. This chain links TRBV27 with TRBJ1-2; 7 bases fit TRBD1. Germline V gene lookup returns CDR1 MNHEY and CDR2 SMNVEV (reference sequence). After removal of 3 bases from V and 6 bases from J, the junction contained 7 bases not matched to a gene. CDR3 length: 14 residues. The CDR3, as DNA: TGTGCCAGCAGTTTCGGTGCACAGGGGAATGGCTACACCTTC. Its protein is CASSFGAQGNGYTF.

The table lists this clonotype with a few counts. V and J are TRBV10-3 and TRBJ2-7; D gene ambiguous. Trimming left V 4 bases short and J 1 base short, with 11 bases between. Per germline, CDR1 ENHRY and CDR2 SYGVKD. The length of the CDR3 is 14 residues. CDR3: CAISVAADSYEQYF. In DNA, the CDR3 is TGTGCCATCAGTGTGGCAGCTGATTCCTACGAGCAGTACTTC.

This clonotype showed up many times. The V call is TRBV12-3 or TRBV12-4, the J call TRBJ1-4; D unclear. Trimming removed 3 bases from V and 7 bases from J, with 12 bases in between. CDR3 length: 14 amino acids. The CDR3 bases are TGTGCCAGCAGTTTTGGAGGTACCGCTGAAAAACTGTTTTTT. Amino acids: CASSFGGTAEKLFF.

The chain employs TRBV10-3 and TRBJ2-7, with unresolved D. CDR1 ENHRY and CDR2 SYGVKD come from the germline V gene. The CDR3 runs 12 residues. V was shortened by 8 bases and J by 3 bases, with 11 bases between the two germline ends. CDR3 residues: CAIQEPFYEQYF. CDR3 DNA: TGTGCCATCCAGGAACCCTTCTACGAGCAGTACTTC.

This clonotype was seen only a few times. The rearrangement links TRBV14 to TRBJ2-6; no reliable D call. CDR1 is SGHDN and CDR2 is FVKESK in the germline V gene. Trimming took off 5 bases at V and 0 bases at J, with 26 bases between the two ends. The CDR3 length is 21 residues. The CDR3 reads CASSNFETHSGRLSGANVLTF. CDR3 DNA sequence: TGTGCCAGCAGCAACTTCGAAACCCATAGTGGTCGTCTCTCTGGGGCCAACGTCCTGACTTTC.

The sample holds many counts of this clonotype. V and J are TRBV12-3 or TRBV12-4 and TRBJ2-2; D is undetermined. The CDR3 covers 17 residues. V lost 1 base and J lost 5, with 17 bases in between. CDR3 amino acids: CASSLGGPAVSTGELFF. DNA for the CDR3: TGTGCCAGCAGTTTAGGTGGGCCGGCGGTATCAACCGGGGAGCTGTTTTTT.

This clonotype was detected many times. The chain links TRBV29-1 to TRBJ2-7; TRBD2 might be the D (5 bases). The germline V gene has CDR1 SQVTM and CDR2 ANQGSEA. The CDR3 consists of 11 residues. V lost 7 bases, J lost 3 bases, and 10 bases lay in between. CDR3 residues: CSGTRGYEQYF. The CDR3 DNA sequence: TGCAGCGGAACCCGGGGCTACGAGCAGTACTTC.

This clonotype was counted only a few times. The chain uses TRBV4-3 and TRBJ2-7; D is undetermined. The CDR3 covers 15 residues. Germline V CDR1 and CDR2: LGHNA, YSLEER. Trimming shortened V by 0 bases and J by 2 bases, and 11 bases separated the two germline ends. The CDR3 reads CASSQDHAGTYEQYF. The CDR3 nucleotides are TGCGCCAGCAGCCAAGATCACGCAGGTACCTACGAGCAGTACTTC.

This clonotype occurred a few times. The gene calls are TRBV6-2 or TRBV6-3 and TRBJ2-1, with D maybe TRBD1 (6 bases). Trimming took off 4 bases at V and 5 bases at J, with 12 bases between the two ends. Germline CDR1 is MNHEY and CDR2 is SVGEGT. This CDR3 spans 14 amino acids. CDR3 nucleotides: TGTGCCAGCAGTTGGGACAAGCTACACAATGAGCAGTTCTTC. Its translation is CASSWDKLHNEQFF.